This is a list of T cell receptor beta chains from one sample in a study of blood T cell repertoires in COVID-19. Assay used: immunoSEQ multiplex PCR; TCRdb lists only in-frame clones, some missing. Of roughly 190,000 clones listed, roughly 76% were seen once; the top ten hold roughly 8.6%. The sample taken for sequencing was peripheral blood. The receptors were gathered from a woman aged 45 to 65 with active or convalescent COVID-19. Each CDR3 is given with its conserved first and last residue. The order of the fields is V gene, J gene, CDR3 protein.

TRBV4-3	TRBJ2-3	CASSQAGGPEADTQYF
TRBV2	TRBJ2-1	CASRATGAYYNEQFF
TRBV7-9	TRBJ2-7	CASSRNREPYEQYF
TRBV2	TRBJ1-2	CASELTGTGYTF
TRBV5-1	TRBJ1-2	CASSDGTGANYGYTF
TRBV6-5	TRBJ2-7	CASSPRDRVTYEQYF
TRBV5-6	TRBJ2-7	CASSLVDREHYEQYF
TRBV21-1	TRBJ2-7	CASSTRQGARNYEQYF
TRBV9	TRBJ2-2	CASSYRDRGWNTGELFF
TRBV27	TRBJ2-5	CASSLAGAQETQYF
TRBV6-5	TRBJ2-2	CASRRGQPNTGELFF
TRBV6-2/TRBV6-3	TRBJ2-3	CASSYPGPDTQYF
TRBV6-5	TRBJ1-5	CASRPTGSNQPQHF
TRBV30	TRBJ2-5	CAWRKRTGEETQYF
TRBV6-5	TRBJ2-1	CASSSVSYNEQFF
TRBV7-9	TRBJ2-3	CASSGTSGVADTQYF
TRBV5-4	TRBJ1-6	CASSFGEGDSPLHF
TRBV11-2	TRBJ1-3	CASSMGGNPNTIYF
TRBV6-2/TRBV6-3	TRBJ2-1	CASTPQGLDEQFF
TRBV11-2	TRBJ2-7	CASSVNQSPYEQYF
TRBV12-5	TRBJ2-3	CASGTGLAGDTDTQYF
TRBV21-1	TRBJ2-3	CASSKNHIWKRDFLRGDTQYF